The source of this T cell receptor beta chain is a study of identical twins. Whole-study results and caveats: Conclusions were based on cross-sectional statistical analysis, without following the same donors.

On this clonotype itself: Antigen: not known.

CDR1 and CDR2 (germline): SGHDN, FVKESK. V lost 4 bases and J lost 5; bases outside the gene matches: 6. CDR3 length: 14 residues. Through template switching, a universal primer site was introduced, and the cDNA contained unique molecular identifiers. TCRdb re-called the 5' RACE reads through MiXCR, storing one row per CDR3 protein. The data hold roughly 750,000 distinct CDR3 sequences, with less than 25% observed a single time. The same data also went into a second study, on T cells expressing NK-cell markers. From that report: Seven donors tested HCMV-seropositive and one tested seronegative among the eight sequenced.

Sequenced material: PBMCs. The genes are TRBV14 and TRBJ2-7, with TRBD1 matching over 9 bases. The sequence was collected from a woman under 30 in good health. In DNA form, the CDR3 reads TGTGCCAGCAGCCCTTGGACAGGGGCAGACGAGCAGTACTTC. Protein product: CASSPWTGADEQYF.